This T cell receptor (beta chain) derives from a study of identical twins (dated by TCRdb to the mid-2010s). The study in broad terms: To test whether fetal clonotypes persist, this study deep-sequenced TCR alpha and beta repertoires from monozygotic twins, from unrelated adults of various ages, and from cord blood. To rule out contamination, the twin experiments were replicated at different times with different library preparation protocols.

Including the terminal cysteine and phenylalanine, the CDR3 comprises 14 residues. The only DNA kept is the CDR3, 42 bases in frame from the first base. V is pruned by 6 bases and J by 4 bases, leaving 6 bases of the junction without a gene match. According to the germline V gene, CDR1 reads MDHEN and CDR2 reads SYDVKM. Library creation used 5' RACE. The sequencer listed for this sample is Illumina HiSeq 2000. A universal primer binding site was added through template switching, and the final cDNA carried a unique molecular identifier so that TCR cDNA molecules could be counted accurately. Specific primers in the conserved constant-segment region were used to synthesize first-strand cDNA for the TCR alpha and beta chains. Each cDNA library was double barcoded, with a SMART-Mk sample barcode plus Illumina barcodes, to control for contamination. TruSeq adapter sequences, together with Illumina sample barcodes, were added in two successive PCR steps. TCR alpha and beta cDNA libraries were sequenced on the Illumina HiSeq platform with custom primers. Processing in the source paper ran as follows. Unique molecular identifiers were extracted from raw reads with MiGEC, and CDR3 positions were determined with MiXCR. For each individual, recombination models were inferred using an EM algorithm with the repgenHMM and IGoR tools. Shared clonotype analysis was performed with the tcR package in R, normalizing sharing by the product of cloneset sizes. To study raw recombination without the effects of thymic and clonal selection, out-of-frame nonproductive sequences were analyzed. TCRdb trimmed public reads at Q25 via fastp, called clones via MiXCR and kept in-frame beta chains. Every CDR3 protein is listed once, alongside the most common genes and DNA of its rows. TCRdb, not the original authors, processed these V and J calls. Here the sample has 750,000 to 950,000 distinct CDR3 sequences; roughly an eighth occur a single time. The top ten constitute around 1.5% of the sample.

Only healthy Caucasian donors were included. The twin cohort consisted of three pairs of female monozygotic twins, all aged roughly 18 to 30 years. Peripheral blood mononuclear cells were used as the source from which RNA for TCR libraries was isolated. What the study reported, not specific to this receptor: In monozygotic twins, recombination models systematically underestimated out-of-frame TCR alpha sharing, but the models matched the sharing seen between unrelated individuals. Because the same donors could not be followed over many years, the conclusions depended on cross-sectional statistical analysis. Fewer insertions were carried by abundant cord blood beta clonotypes; a weaker similar trend was observed in young adult naive repertoires, while no such trend was observed in memory repertoires. Zero-insertion analyses could be partly confounded by invariant T cells such as MAIT and iNKT, although diverse VJ usage argued against such confounding for most clonotypes. A weaker excess of twin sharing was found in beta out-of-frame sequences because the signal-to-noise ratio was lowered by fewer shared sequences. Compared with coincidental sharing between unrelated individuals, an excess of low generation-probability sequences was observed among out-of-frame TCR alpha sequences shared between twins.

As concerns this clonotype: Its cognate antigen has yet to be identified. No much larger clone is present one base from it, and per-base qualities are unavailable.

The data also belong to a second study, concerning yellow fever vaccine responses in identical twins. The second study, in turn, reports: According to the authors, in identical twins the way T cells responded to vaccination appeared partly convergent and partly personalized. The study precisely tracked vaccine-responding T cell clones in identical twins.

The sample comprised PBMCs. The sequence was collected from a young woman in good health. Recombination linked TRBV28 to TRBJ1-5, with 7 bases in between that match TRBD1. The CDR3 protein: CASSQGGQNQPQHF. In nucleotide form, the sequence is TGTGCCAGCAGCCAAGGGGGCCAAAATCAGCCCCAGCATTTT.